Shown below are 8 T cell receptor beta chains from a single sample sequenced in a study of blood T cells in healthy people across ages. A J-beta primer mix and a sample-barcoded 5' primer were used in a second PCR of about 7 to 12 cycles. TCRdb re-analysed the 5' RACE reads in MiXCR, keeping a single row per CDR3 protein. This table holds about 560,000 distinct CDR3 sequences, about 26% found once. This sample also belongs to another study, concerning T cells of mothers and their children.

The sequenced sample consisted of blood. Source of these receptors: a boy aged 2 to 9 in good health.

J is TRBJ2-3 and V is TRBV7-9; 14 bases are a match to TRBD2. Losses at the gene ends were 5 bases for V and 7 bases for J; bases not matched to a gene: 5. The CDR3 length is 15 residues. Germline CDR1 and CDR2: SEHNR and FQNEAQ (reference sequence). CDR3 bases: TGTGCCAGCAGCAAGACTAGCGGGAGGGCGAATACGCAGTATTTT. This sequence encodes CASSKTSGRANTQYF. The complete variable domain, with remaining parts taken from reference TRBV7-9 and TRBJ2-3, reads DTGVSQNPRHKITKRGQNVTFRCDPISEHNRLYWYRQTLGQGPEFLTYFQNEAQLEKSRLLSDRFSAERPKGSFSTLEIQRTEQGDSAMYLCASSKTSGRANTQYFGPGTRLTVL.

This clonotype was counted a few times. The junction departs from germline at one end; a sequencing error may be responsible. V usage is TRBV12-3 or TRBV12-4 and J usage is TRBJ1-2; no clear D. The CDR3 covers 13 residues. CDR3 amino acids: CASSLVVGYGYTF. The CDR3 coding sequence is TGTGCCAGCAGCTTAGTGGTGGGCTATGGCTACACCTTC.

This clonotype was detected a few times. The chain is built from TRBV6-2 or TRBV6-3 and TRBJ2-5, with TRBD2 identical over 8 bases. The J call may be incorrect, as the DNA end agrees better with TRBJ2-7. Germline V gene sequence: CDR1 MNHEY, CDR2 SVGEGT. The CDR3 length is 16 residues. The CDR3 DNA reads TGTGCCAGCAGCCTCACGAGAGAGCGGGAGCTCAACGAGCAGTACTTC. Amino acids: CASSLTRERELNEQYF.

This clonotype was recorded a few times. The J gene is TRBJ2-5, the V gene TRBV7-6; 7 nucleotides line up with TRBD1. CDR1 and CDR2 (germline): SGHVS, FNYEAQ. V was pared by 5 bases and J by 5 bases, with 11 bases of the junction left unmatched. The CDR3 extends over 15 amino acids. CDR3 sequence: CASSTGTASGETQYF. The CDR3, as DNA: TGTGCCAGCAGCACCGGGACAGCATCTGGGGAGACCCAGTACTTC.

The gene calls are TRBV15 and TRBJ2-7; 9 bases are shared with TRBD1. The junction had 7 bases not matched to a gene; V was cut back by 3 bases and J by 1 base. This CDR3 has 16 residues. The V gene's germline CDR1 is LNHNV and CDR2 YYDKDF (reference sequence). The CDR3 DNA follows: TGTGCCACCAGCAGTGAGTCCGGGACAGGGTCCTACGAGCAGTACTTC. It yields the protein CATSSESGTGSYEQYF.

In this sample, this clonotype turned up many times. The rearrangement joins TRBV5-5 to TRBJ2-1, with 10 bases that match TRBD2. V dropped 4 bases and J dropped 2; count of bases not matched to a gene: 3. The CDR3 is made up of 15 amino acids. Germline-derived CDR1 and CDR2 are SGHKS and YYEKEE (reference sequence). In nucleotides, the CDR3 is TGTGCCAGCAGCAAGCTAGCGGGGGCCTACAATGAGCAGTTCTTC. Translation: CASSKLAGAYNEQFF. Using reference TRBV5-5 and TRBJ2-1 for the parts outside the CDR3, the full variable domain is DAGVTQSPTHLIKTRGQQVTLRCSPISGHKSVSWYQQVLGQGPQFIFQYYEKEERGRGNFPDRFSARQFPNYSSELNVNALLLGDSALYLCASSKLAGAYNEQFFGPGTRLTVL.

This chain joins TRBV20-1 and TRBJ1-2, with D uncertain. This CDR3 contains 14 residues. Deletions cut 1 base from V and 0 bases from J, with 9 bases between. CDR1 and CDR2 from the germline V gene are DFQATT and SNEGSKA (reference sequence). Here the CDR3 reads CSARGGTSNYGYTF. The CDR3 DNA reads as TGCAGTGCTAGAGGTGGCACGTCTAACTATGGCTACACCTTC.

The chain couples TRBV10-3 to TRBJ1-1; D is ambiguous. The germline gives CDR1 ENHRY, CDR2 SYGVKD. V was pared by 0 bases and J by 1 base, with 3 bases between. The CDR3 runs to 13 residues. CDR3 coding DNA: TGTGCCATCAGTGAGTCCGCGAACACTGAAGCTTTCTTT. Protein sequence: CAISESANTEAFF.